This TCR beta chain appears in the sequencing data of a study of cytomegalovirus exposure and HLA in healthy donors. Looking at the study overall: As an earlier analysis found, roughly 170 million T cells yielded approximately 110 million unique TCR beta sequences. Study outcomes and limitations: Reports showed the classifier diagnosing cytomegalovirus status with high specificity and sensitivity. A later analysis linked a missense variant in DCLRE1C to the trimming of TCR beta V and J genes. Some V segments, TRBV6-2 and TRBV6-3 among them, were indistinguishable and were therefore excluded.

Both 60 Vbeta primers and 13 Jbeta primers went into the PCR. Using immunoSEQ multiplex PCR, the repertoire was profiled, and TCRdb retains in-frame clones only, with some absent. This table holds 90,000 to 140,000 clones, approximately 79% found once. The germline V gene has CDR1 MNHNS and CDR2 SASEGT. This CDR3 is built from 15 residues. The V end was cut by 7 bases, the J end by 0 bases, with 13 bases between. As for this clone: Antigen unknown.

The V gene is TRBV6-1, the J gene TRBJ1-5, with D perhaps matching TRBD1 (6 bases). Sequencing was carried out using PBMCs. The TCR was taken from a man aged 25-45 years in good health and CMV-seropositive. CDR3 in amino acids: CASNIRTVSNQPQHF. CDR3 bases: TGTGCCAGCAACATTCGGACAGTTAGCAATCAGCCCCAGCATTTT.